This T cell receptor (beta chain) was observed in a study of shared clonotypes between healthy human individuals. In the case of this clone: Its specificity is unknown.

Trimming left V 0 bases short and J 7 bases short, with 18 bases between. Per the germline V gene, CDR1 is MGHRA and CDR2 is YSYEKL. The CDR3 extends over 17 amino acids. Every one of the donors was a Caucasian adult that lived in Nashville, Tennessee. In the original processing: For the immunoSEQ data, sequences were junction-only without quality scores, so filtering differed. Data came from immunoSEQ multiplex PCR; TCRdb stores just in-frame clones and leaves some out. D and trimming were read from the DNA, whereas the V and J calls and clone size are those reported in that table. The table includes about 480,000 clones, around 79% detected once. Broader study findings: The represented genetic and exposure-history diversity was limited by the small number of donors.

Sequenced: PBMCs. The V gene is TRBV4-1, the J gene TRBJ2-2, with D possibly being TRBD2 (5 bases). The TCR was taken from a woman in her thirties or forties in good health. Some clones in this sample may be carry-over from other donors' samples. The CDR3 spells CASSQEPAVNNGGELFF. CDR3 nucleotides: TGCGCCAGCAGCCAAGAGCCAGCGGTGAACAATGGCGGGGAGCTGTTTTTT.